The present entry profiles one T cell receptor beta chain with its context. Method: immunoSEQ multiplex PCR; TCRdb's copy keeps in-frame clones and lacks some. The table shows tens of thousands of clones, with around 89% occurring only once. The data were taken from a study of OX40 agonist ivuxolimab in advanced cancers. Across the whole study: Patients were dosed intravenously with ivuxolimab at 0.01 to 10 mg/kg every 2 weeks. Under the entry rules, prior anti-PD-1, anti-PD-L1 or anti-CTLA-4 therapy was allowed, and about 40% had some.

Trimming pared 5 bases from V and 4 bases from J, leaving 17 bases between. The V gene's germline CDR1 is SGHKS and CDR2 YYEKEE (reference sequence). This CDR3 is built from 15 residues. This rearrangement joins TRBV5-5 to TRBJ2-3; D perhaps matches TRBD2 (5 bases). The receptor was derived from an adult with an advanced solid tumor such as melanoma, head and neck, liver or kidney cancer. Sequencing was performed on CD4+ or CD8+ T cells sorted from blood, taken in a trial of the OX40 agonist ivuxolimab. This CDR3 reads CASSLTPLGADTQYF. CDR3 bases: TGTGCCAGCAGTTTGACTCCCCTCGGGGCAGATACGCAGTATTTT.